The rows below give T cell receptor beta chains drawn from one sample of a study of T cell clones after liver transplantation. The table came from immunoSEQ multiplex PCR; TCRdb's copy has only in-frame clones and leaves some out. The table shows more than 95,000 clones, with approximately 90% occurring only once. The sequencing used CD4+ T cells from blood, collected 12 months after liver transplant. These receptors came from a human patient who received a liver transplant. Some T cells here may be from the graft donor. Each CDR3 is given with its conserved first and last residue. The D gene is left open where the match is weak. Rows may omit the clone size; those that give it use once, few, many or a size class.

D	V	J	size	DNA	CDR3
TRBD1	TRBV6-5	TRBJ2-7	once	TGTGCCACCCAAAAGCCTCAGGGGGCAAAGGAGCAGTACTTC	CATQKPQGAKEQYF
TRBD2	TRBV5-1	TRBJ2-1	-	TGCGCCAGCAAACTAGCGGGAGAGTTCAATGAGCAGTTCTTC	CASKLAGEFNEQFF
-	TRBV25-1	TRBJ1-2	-	TGTGCCAGCAGTGCGGTAGGGTACGATGGCTACACCTTC	CASSAVGYDGYTF
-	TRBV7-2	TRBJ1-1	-	TGTGCCAGCAGCTTTTCGACAGAGAACACTGAAGCTTTCTTT	CASSFSTENTEAFF
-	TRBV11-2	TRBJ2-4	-	TGTGCCAGCAGCCCACTTCGCGGGGGCGCTAGAAACATTCAGTACTTC	CASSPLRGGARNIQYF
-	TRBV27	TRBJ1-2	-	TGTGCCAGCAGTGGACAGTCGGGCGGCTACACCTTC	CASSGQSGGYTF
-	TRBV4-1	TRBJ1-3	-	TGCGCCAGCAGCCTCGAAGGAGGGGCTGGAAACACCATATATTTT	CASSLEGGAGNTIYF
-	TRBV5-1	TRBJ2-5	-	TGCGCCAGCAGCTTGGGCCCGGCGGGCGAGGAGACCCAGTACTTC	CASSLGPAGEETQYF
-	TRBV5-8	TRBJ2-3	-	TGTGCCAGCAGCTTGCTGCAGAGCACAGATACGCAGTATTTT	CASSLLQSTDTQYF
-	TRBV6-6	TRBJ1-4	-	TGTGCCAGCAGTTACGGAGCGTTCACCAATGAAAAACTGTTTTTT	CASSYGAFTNEKLFF
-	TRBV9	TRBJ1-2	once	TGTGCCAGCATGACCCCCGCGGGCTTGAGGTATGGCTACACCTTC	CASMTPAGLRYGYTF
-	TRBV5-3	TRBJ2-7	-	TGTGCCAGAAGTGGGGCAGGGACCTCCTACGAGCAGTACTTC	CARSGAGTSYEQYF
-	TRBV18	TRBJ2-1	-	TGTGCCAGCTCACTTCGGACTGATACCTACAATGAGCAGTTCTTC	CASSLRTDTYNEQFF
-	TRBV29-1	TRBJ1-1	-	TGCAGCGTCGGACAGTACACTGAAGCTTTCTTT	CSVGQYTEAFF
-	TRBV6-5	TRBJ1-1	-	TGTGCCAGCAGTACGGACAGACACACTGAAGCTTTCTTT	CASSTDRHTEAFF
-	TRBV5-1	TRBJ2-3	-	TGCGCCAGCAGCTTGGTATCCGAAGATACGCAGTATTTT	CASSLVSEDTQYF
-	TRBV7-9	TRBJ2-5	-	TGTGCCAGCAGCTTTACACAGGGTGAGACCCAGTACTTC	CASSFTQGETQYF
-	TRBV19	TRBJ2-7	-	TGTGCCAGTAGTATGAGACAGGGAGGAATCTCAGCCTCCTACGAGCAGTACTTC	CASSMRQGGISASYEQYF
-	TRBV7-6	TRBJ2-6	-	TGTGCCAGCAGCTTAGGGGGTTCTGCTGGGGCCAACGTCCTGACTTTC	CASSLGGSAGANVLTF
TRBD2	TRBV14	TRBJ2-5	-	TGTGCCAGTTACCCTCCCAGCGGGAGGCGGTCTGAGACCCAGTACTTC	CASYPPSGRRSETQYF
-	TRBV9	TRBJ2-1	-	TGTGCCAGCAGCTCCGTATTAGGTGAGCAGTTCTTC	CASSSVLGEQFF
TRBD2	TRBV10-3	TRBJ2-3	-	TGTGCCATCACCAAGGAGCGGGAGGTCACAGATACGCAGTATTTT	CAITKEREVTDTQYF
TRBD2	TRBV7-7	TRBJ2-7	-	TGTGCTAGCAGCCCAGGACTAGCGGGAGGGTCCTACGAGCAGTACTTC	CASSPGLAGGSYEQYF
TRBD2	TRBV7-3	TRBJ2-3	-	TGTGCCAGCAGCTTAACGGGCCCAGCGGGAGGGACAGATACGCAGTATTTT	CASSLTGPAGGTDTQYF
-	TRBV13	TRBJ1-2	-	TGTGCCAGCAGCTCGGGCGGCCAGAACTATGGCTACACCTTC	CASSSGGQNYGYTF
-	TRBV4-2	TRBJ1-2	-	TGTGCCAGCAGCCAATCCCGGGACTATGGCTACACCTTC	CASSQSRDYGYTF
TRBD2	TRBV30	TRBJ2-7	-	TGTGCCTGGAGTGTACAGGGACTAGCGGTAGAGCAGTACTTC	CAWSVQGLAVEQYF
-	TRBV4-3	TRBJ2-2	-	TGCGCCAGCAGCCAAGGAGGTCCCGGGGAGCTGTTTTTT	CASSQGGPGELFF
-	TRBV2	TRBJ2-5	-	TGTGCCAGCAGTGGGGACAATTCGGAGACCCAGTACTTC	CASSGDNSETQYF
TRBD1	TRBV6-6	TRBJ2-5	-	TGTGCCAGCAGCGGGACAGGGGCTGCGGAGACCCAGTACTTC	CASSGTGAAETQYF
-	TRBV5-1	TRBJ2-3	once	TGCGCCAGCGCCCGTTTCGGGAACAGGGAGACAGATACGCAGTATTTT	CASARFGNRETDTQYF
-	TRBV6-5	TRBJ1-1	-	TGTGCCAGCAGTTACTCTAAGGGGAGGCCTTTCTTT	CASSYSKGRPFF
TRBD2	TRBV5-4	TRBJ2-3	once	TGTGCCAGCAGCAAAGGACTAGCGGGCACCACAGATACGCAGTATTTT	CASSKGLAGTTDTQYF
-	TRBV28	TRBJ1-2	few	TGTGCCAGCAGTTCGATGGGGACGGGGATTTATGGCTACACCTTC	CASSSMGTGIYGYTF
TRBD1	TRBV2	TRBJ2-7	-	TGTGCCAGCAGTGATCCCCAGGGGGTTTCCTACGAGCAGTACTTC	CASSDPQGVSYEQYF
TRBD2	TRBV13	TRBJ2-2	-	TGTGCCAGCAGCTCCCTTGGAGCGGGAGGAAAGGGGGAGCTGTTTTTT	CASSSLGAGGKGELFF
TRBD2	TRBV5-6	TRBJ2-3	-	TGTGCCAGCAGCTTCACTAGCGGGAGGACTAGCACAGATACGCAGTATTTT	CASSFTSGRTSTDTQYF
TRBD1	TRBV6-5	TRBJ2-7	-	TGTGCCGCGGGACAGGGGGGCTACGAGCAGTACTTC	CAAGQGGYEQYF
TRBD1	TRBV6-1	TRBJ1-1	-	TGTGCCAGCACAGAGACAGGGAGGGACACTGAAGCTTTCTTT	CASTETGRDTEAFF
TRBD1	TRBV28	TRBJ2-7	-	TGTGCCAGCAGTTCCCTGACAGGGGGGATTCACTACGAGCAGTACTTC	CASSSLTGGIHYEQYF
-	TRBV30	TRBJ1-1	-	TGTGCCTGGGGGCGAGTTGAAGCTTTCTTT	CAWGRVEAFF
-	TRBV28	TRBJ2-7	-	TGTGCCAGCAGGGAAGAGTACGAGCAGTACTTC	CASREEYEQYF
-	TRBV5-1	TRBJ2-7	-	TGCGCCAGCAGCCCCAACAGGGATCTCGGCGAGCAGTACTTC	CASSPNRDLGEQYF
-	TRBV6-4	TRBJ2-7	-	TGTGCCACCCACTTCTACGAGCAGTACTTC	CATHFYEQYF
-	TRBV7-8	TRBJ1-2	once	TGTGCCAGCAGCTCCCGCGGGCTGGAAATGGGTGGCTACACCTTC	CASSSRGLEMGGYTF